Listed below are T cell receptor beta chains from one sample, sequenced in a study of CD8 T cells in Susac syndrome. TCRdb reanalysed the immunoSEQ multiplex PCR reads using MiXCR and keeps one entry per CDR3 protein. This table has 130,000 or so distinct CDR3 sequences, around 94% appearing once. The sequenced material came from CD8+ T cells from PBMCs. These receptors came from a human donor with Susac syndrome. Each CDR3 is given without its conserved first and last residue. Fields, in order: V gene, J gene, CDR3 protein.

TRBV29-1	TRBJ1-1	SVEIPGAEAF
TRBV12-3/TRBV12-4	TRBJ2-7	ASSPGGPYEQY
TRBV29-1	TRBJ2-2	SGDSSTGELF
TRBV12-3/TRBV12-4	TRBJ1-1	ASSSAEMNTEAF
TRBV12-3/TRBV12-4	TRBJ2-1	AIKPPGRGWNEQF
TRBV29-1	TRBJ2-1	SVEAPGGRSYNEQF
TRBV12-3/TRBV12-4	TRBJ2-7	ASSSDGSYEQY
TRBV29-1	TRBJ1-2	SVAQALQGAGDYGYT
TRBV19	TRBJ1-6	ASSIYQGVSPLH
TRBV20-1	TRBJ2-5	SARAETQY
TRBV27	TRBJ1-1	ASSHTRLEAF
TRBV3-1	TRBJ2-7	ASSQGQRGAKY
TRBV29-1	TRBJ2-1	SVPLPGGGDNEQF
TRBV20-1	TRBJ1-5	SARDRGNQPQH
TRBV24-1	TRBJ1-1	ATSSGEGTEAF
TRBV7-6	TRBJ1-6	ASSDRVNSPLH
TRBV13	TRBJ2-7	ASSSPGQGSYEQY
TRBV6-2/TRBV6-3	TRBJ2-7	ASSPRQPRGGEQY
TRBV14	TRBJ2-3	ASSQYTPDTQY
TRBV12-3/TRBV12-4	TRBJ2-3	ASSFSDTQY
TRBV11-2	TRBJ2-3	ASTETSGVTDTQY
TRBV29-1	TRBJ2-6	SAAGSSGANVLT
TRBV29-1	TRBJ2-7	SVEEGGGSEQY
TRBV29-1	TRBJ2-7	SVSRGVSYEQY
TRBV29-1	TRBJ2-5	SSLIETQY
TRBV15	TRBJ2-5	ATSTDRGGKTQY
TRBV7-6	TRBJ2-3	ASSRARDTQY
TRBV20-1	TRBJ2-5	SARAPPRETQY
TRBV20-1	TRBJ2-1	SAPPPGVINEQF
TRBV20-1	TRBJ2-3	SATTSGSSTDTQY
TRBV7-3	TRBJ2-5	ASSFIGGGGTETQY
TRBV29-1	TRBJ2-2	SVVLAGTGELF
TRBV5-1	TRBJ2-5	ASAGTSGIRGQETQY
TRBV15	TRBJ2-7	ATSFKGYEQY
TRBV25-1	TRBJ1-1	ASSVGTKEAF
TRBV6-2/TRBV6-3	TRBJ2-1	ASSYIHRAAPYNEQF
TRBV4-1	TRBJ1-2	ASSQDLGANYGYT
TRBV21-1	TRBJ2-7	ASSKWGTGVFSYEQY
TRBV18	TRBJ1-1	ASSLSAKGAGEAF
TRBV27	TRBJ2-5	ASSLSLGRETQY
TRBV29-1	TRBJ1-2	SARSNGYT
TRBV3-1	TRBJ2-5	ASTDSGVGQETQY
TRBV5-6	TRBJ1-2	ASSLGSINGYT
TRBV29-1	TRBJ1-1	SVRQGTGKAF
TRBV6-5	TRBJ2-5	ASSYDQGSMTQY
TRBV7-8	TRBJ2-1	ASSSSSGSDNEQF
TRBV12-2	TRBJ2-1	ASRLAPGLAGASSYNEQF
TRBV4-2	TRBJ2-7	ASSQGIGIYEQY
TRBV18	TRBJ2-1	ASSTSGGAGFKDEQF
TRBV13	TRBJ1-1	ASSMEEERTEAF
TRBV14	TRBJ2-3	ASSLVAGGPADTQY
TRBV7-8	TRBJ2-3	ASSLVNSRGDTQY